A selection of T cell receptor beta chains follows, all from one sample in a study of blood T cell repertoires in COVID-19. This table comes from immunoSEQ multiplex PCR, and its TCRdb copy is limited to in-frame clones, with some not included. The table shows about 130,000 clones, with 75% to 90% occurring only once. Sequenced: peripheral blood. The receptors derive from a human donor in a cohort sampled during active COVID-19. Both conserved end residues are part of each CDR3. The D gene is left open where the match is weak. Not all rows give a size; the values are once, few, many and, for expanded clones, a class.

clone_size	j_call	d_call	v_call	cdr3_aa	cdr3_nt
-	TRBJ1-6	-	TRBV19	CASREGGVVLGNSPLHF	TGTGCCAGTAGAGAAGGAGGGGTCGTTCTCGGGAATTCACCCCTCCACTTT
-	TRBJ1-2	-	TRBV30	CAWSAPRGDGYTF	TGTGCCTGGAGTGCTCCCAGGGGAGACGGCTACACCTTC
-	TRBJ2-3	-	TRBV7-9	CASSLAGVLGADTQYF	TGTGCCAGCAGCTTAGCCGGGGTTCTCGGCGCAGATACGCAGTATTTT
few	TRBJ1-5	TRBD1	TRBV7-9	CASSLGTGPRPQHF	TGTGCCAGCAGCTTAGGGACAGGACCTAGGCCCCAGCATTTT
-	TRBJ1-4	-	TRBV5-6	CASSATGPTNEKLFF	TGTGCCAGCAGCGCGACAGGACCAACTAATGAAAAACTGTTTTTT
-	TRBJ1-1	TRBD1	TRBV11-3	CASSSQGGPNTEAFF	TGTGCCAGCAGCTCCCAAGGGGGCCCTAACACTGAAGCTTTCTTT
-	TRBJ1-2	-	TRBV11-3	CASSLGGGSTYYGYTF	TGTGCCAGCAGCTTAGGCGGAGGTTCGACCTACTATGGCTACACCTTC
few	TRBJ1-3	TRBD1	TRBV3-1/TRBV3-2	CASTTGDGNTIYF	TGTGCCAGCACCACAGGGGATGGAAACACCATATATTTT
-	TRBJ2-1	-	TRBV3-1/TRBV3-2	CASSQIADPLHEQFF	TGTGCCAGCAGCCAGATAGCGGACCCCCTCCATGAGCAGTTCTTC
-	TRBJ1-4	TRBD1	TRBV15	CATRTGDPNEKLFF	TGTGCCACCAGAACAGGGGACCCTAATGAAAAACTGTTTTTT
-	TRBJ2-5	TRBD2	TRBV9	CASSVNSGGQETQYF	TGTGCCAGCAGCGTAAATTCGGGAGGTCAAGAGACCCAGTACTTC
-	TRBJ2-5	TRBD1	TRBV7-2	CASSYTGGIGETQYF	TGTGCCAGCAGCTATACAGGGGGCATCGGTGAGACCCAGTACTTC
-	TRBJ1-3	-	TRBV18	CASSPISGGASGNTIYF	TGTGCCAGCTCACCCATCTCGGGGGGGGCCTCTGGAAACACCATATATTTT
-	TRBJ2-1	TRBD2	TRBV7-3	CASSSSGTRGNEQFF	TGTGCCAGCAGCTCGTCCGGGACTAGGGGAAATGAGCAGTTCTTC
-	TRBJ2-3	TRBD2	TRBV5-8	CASSSSGVWTDTQYF	TGTGCCAGCAGCTCTAGCGGGGTCTGGACGGATACGCAGTATTTT
-	TRBJ1-4	-	TRBV6-5	CASSYSGAKDEKLFF	TGTGCCAGCAGTTACTCAGGGGCGAAGGATGAAAAACTGTTTTTT
few	TRBJ1-6	TRBD1	TRBV30	CAWSPITGAHSPLHF	TGTGCCTGGAGCCCCATCACAGGGGCGCATTCACCCCTCCACTTT
-	TRBJ2-7	TRBD1	TRBV2	CATMDRAPSYEQYF	TGTGCCACCATGGACAGGGCCCCCTCCTACGAGCAGTACTTC
-	TRBJ2-3	TRBD1	TRBV5-6	CASSLDYGTGSTTDTQYF	TGTGCCAGCAGCTTGGACTATGGGACAGGGTCTACCACAGATACGCAGTATTTT
-	TRBJ2-7	-	TRBV11-2	CASSSSYEQYF	TGTGCCAGCAGCTCCAGTTACGAGCAGTACTTC
-	TRBJ1-2	TRBD1	TRBV7-9	CASSLAGTGYGYTF	TGTGCCAGCAGCTTAGCGGGGACAGGGTATGGCTACACCTTC
-	TRBJ2-7	TRBD1	TRBV19	CASDTGTGIHEQYF	TGTGCCAGCGATACCGGGACAGGGATCCACGAGCAGTACTTC
-	TRBJ1-2	-	TRBV10-2	CASSDKSGVSTF	TGCGCCAGCAGTGACAAATCAGGGGTATCCACCTTC
-	TRBJ2-6	-	TRBV18	CASSPYGGSSGANVLTF	TGTGCCAGCTCACCATACGGCGGAAGCTCTGGGGCCAACGTCCTGACTTTC
-	TRBJ1-3	-	TRBV9	CASSVLDSTGNTIYF	TGTGCCAGCAGCGTATTGGACTCAACAGGAAACACCATATATTTT
-	TRBJ2-5	-	TRBV15	CATSTGTHQETQYF	TGTGCCACCAGCACAGGGACTCACCAAGAGACCCAGTACTTC
-	TRBJ2-3	-	TRBV19	CASSLGRVAADTQYF	TGTGCCAGTAGTCTCGGCAGGGTAGCGGCAGATACGCAGTATTTT
-	TRBJ2-7	TRBD2	TRBV11-2	CASSSRGGGGAYEQYF	TGTGCCAGCAGCTCCCGAGGGGGCGGGGGGGCGTACGAGCAGTACTTC
-	TRBJ1-5	-	TRBV2	CASSEVNRANQPQHF	TGTGCCAGCAGTGAGGTAAACAGGGCTAATCAGCCCCAGCATTTT
-	TRBJ2-1	-	TRBV19	CASAPWRGDGNEQFF	TGTGCCAGTGCTCCGTGGAGGGGAGATGGCAATGAGCAGTTCTTC
-	TRBJ2-1	TRBD2	TRBV9	CASSALAGNNEQFF	TGTGCCAGCAGCGCACTAGCGGGGAACAATGAGCAGTTCTTC
-	TRBJ2-5	TRBD2	TRBV18	CASSPLRSGGQETQYF	TGTGCCAGCTCACCCTTGAGGAGCGGGGGGCAAGAGACCCAGTACTTC
-	TRBJ1-6	TRBD1	TRBV30	CASKWTGDGSPLHF	TGTGCCAGCAAATGGACAGGGGATGGATCACCCCTCCACTTT
-	TRBJ2-2	TRBD2	TRBV5-1	CASSRTSGANTGELFF	TGCGCCAGCAGCCGGACTAGCGGGGCGAACACCGGGGAGCTGTTTTTT
-	TRBJ2-3	TRBD2	TRBV6-2/TRBV6-3	CASSRLAGDTDTQYF	TGTGCCAGCAGTCGACTAGCGGGGGACACAGATACGCAGTATTTT
-	TRBJ2-3	TRBD2	TRBV2	CASSARTSGDTDTQYF	TGTGCCAGCAGTGCCAGGACTAGCGGGGACACAGATACGCAGTATTTT
-	TRBJ1-2	-	TRBV19	CASVNYYGYTF	TGTGCCAGTGTCAATTACTATGGCTACACCTTC
-	TRBJ1-1	TRBD1	TRBV9	CASSTSGGNTEAFF	TGTGCCAGCAGCACCTCAGGGGGGAACACTGAAGCTTTCTTT
-	TRBJ2-5	TRBD2	TRBV5-1	CASSLGGLAGGHETQYF	TGCGCCAGCAGCTTGGGCGGACTAGCGGGAGGGCATGAGACCCAGTACTTC
-	TRBJ2-7	TRBD2	TRBV4-1	CASSQEVFFRGLESVEQYF	TGCGCCAGCAGCCAAGAAGTTTTCTTTCGGGGACTAGAGTCGGTCGAGCAGTACTTC
-	TRBJ1-4	-	TRBV20-1	CSASPTGQDVGKLFF	TGCAGTGCTAGTCCCACGGGACAAGATGTAGGAAAACTGTTTTTT
-	TRBJ1-4	-	TRBV5-5	CASSLQTGTVEKLFF	TGTGCCAGCAGCTTGCAAACAGGGACGGTGGAAAAACTGTTTTTT
once	TRBJ1-1	-	TRBV6-6	CASTLRGGGEAFF	TGTGCCAGCACCTTAAGGGGCGGGGGTGAAGCTTTCTTT
-	TRBJ2-5	-	TRBV9	CASARGIGSVETQYF	TGTGCCAGCGCCAGAGGGATCGGGAGTGTGGAGACCCAGTACTTC
-	TRBJ2-5	TRBD2	TRBV6-6	CASSILAGDATQYF	TGTGCCAGCAGTATATTAGCGGGAGATGCGACCCAGTACTTC
-	TRBJ2-2	-	TRBV5-1	CASSLAGTGELFF	TGCGCCAGCAGCTTGGCCGGTACCGGGGAGCTGTTTTTT
-	TRBJ1-2	TRBD1	TRBV5-4	CASSETGEGYTF	TGTGCCAGCAGCGAAACAGGGGAGGGCTACACCTTC
-	TRBJ2-2	-	TRBV7-2	CASSLEVLAGRGGELFF	TGTGCCAGCAGCTTAGAGGTTCTGGCGGGGCGGGGCGGGGAGCTGTTTTTT
-	TRBJ1-6	-	TRBV18	CASSPRGQSSPLHF	TGTGCCAGCTCACCAAGAGGTCAGAGCTCACCCCTCCACTTT
-	TRBJ2-3	-	TRBV9	CASSADSNTDTQYF	TGTGCCAGCAGCGCGGACTCCAACACAGATACGCAGTATTTT
-	TRBJ2-3	TRBD2	TRBV7-8	CASSFPSGGGDTQYF	TGTGCCAGCAGCTTCCCTAGCGGGGGGGGAGATACGCAGTATTTT
-	TRBJ1-2	-	TRBV15	CATSRGTVIGGYTF	TGTGCCACCAGCAGAGGGACAGTCATAGGAGGCTACACCTTC
once	TRBJ2-3	-	TRBV9	CASSVGGIRDTQYF	TGTGCCAGCAGCGTAGGGGGCATCAGAGATACGCAGTATTTT